The 12 T cell receptor beta chains listed next were all sequenced from one sample in a study of blood T cell repertoires in COVID-19 (dated by TCRdb to the early 2020s). The library was prepared using the immunoSEQ multiplex PCR assay. In its TCRdb copy, this immuneACCESS table keeps in-frame sequences only and misses some clones. Where compared with another copy, unresolved V genes explain less than half of these, and the others have no known cause. For this sample there are around 70,000 clones; over 80% appear just once. The top ten clones comprise 5.5% to 8% of the sample. The sequenced material came from peripheral blood. The receptors come from a human donor in a cohort sampled during active COVID-19.

J is TRBJ2-7 and V is TRBV24-1, with TRBD1 identical over 7 bases. The CDR3 is 17 amino acids. V shed 2 bases and J 7 bases; nucleotides not matched to a gene: 16. CDR1 and CDR2 from the germline V gene are KGHDR and SFDVKD. This CDR3 is CATSDSAEQGSLAEQYF. CDR3 in DNA: TGTGCCACCAGTGATTCTGCAGAACAGGGGTCCCTCGCGGAGCAGTACTTC.

The V gene is TRBV6-1, the J gene TRBJ2-1; D is perhaps TRBD2 (5 bases). The CDR3 is made up of 17 amino acids. CDR1 MNHNS and CDR2 SASEGT come from the germline V gene. The V gene lost 0 bases and the J gene lost 7 bases, with 19 bases spanning the gap. The CDR3 DNA sequence: TGTGCCAGCAGTGAAGCTGGCACGGGAAGCGTGTGGAATGAGCAGTTCTTC. It codes for CASSEAGTGSVWNEQFF.

V and J are TRBV5-6 and TRBJ2-3, with 9 positions matching TRBD2. CDR1 and CDR2 from the germline V gene are SGHDT and YYEEEE. This CDR3 is built from 16 residues. J lost 3 bases, V lost 1 base, and 6 bases had no gene match. CDR3 in amino acids: CASSLTGGGATDTQYF. The CDR3 bases are TGTGCCAGCAGCTTGACCGGCGGGGGGGCGACAGATACGCAGTATTTT.

This chain connects TRBV19 to TRBJ2-1; 9 bases align to TRBD1. The CDR3 length is 15 residues. Germline-derived CDR1 and CDR2 are LNHDA and SQIVND (reference sequence). The V segment lost 4 bases and the J segment 8 bases; nucleotides outside the gene matches: 9. In DNA, the CDR3 is TGTGCCAGTAGTAGTGGGGCAACAGGGGGCGATGAGCAGTTCTTC. This gives the protein CASSSGATGGDEQFF.

This chain connects TRBV28 to TRBJ2-7; 8 bases align to TRBD1. The CDR3 runs to 13 residues. With 8 bases clipped from V and 3 bases from J, the junction kept 6 bases outside the gene matches. Germline loops: CDR1 MDHEN, CDR2 SYDVKM. The CDR3: CASRQGFDYEQYF. As DNA, the CDR3 is TGTGCCAGCCGACAGGGGTTTGACTACGAGCAGTACTTC.

The chain joins TRBV5-4 to TRBJ2-3, with 8 positions matching TRBD2. The CDR3 length is 14 residues. Germline V gene lookup returns CDR1 SGHNT and CDR2 YYREEE (reference sequence). J lost 6 bases, V lost 3 bases, and 6 bases had no gene match. The chain's CDR3 is CASSWGSGVDTQYF. CDR3 sequence (DNA): TGTGCCAGCAGCTGGGGTAGCGGGGTTGATACGCAGTATTTT. The full variable domain, in which reference TRBV5-4 and TRBJ2-3 provide the parts outside the CDR3, is ETGVTQSPTHLIKTRGQQVTLRCSSQSGHNTVSWYQQALGQGPQFIFQYYREEENGRGNFPPRFSGLQFPNYSSELNVNALELDDSALYLCASSWGSGVDTQYFGPGTRLTVL.

The count of this clone is one. The chain links TRBV3-1 (or the pseudogene TRBV3-2) to TRBJ1-6; D not resolved. CDR1 LGHDT and CDR2 YNNKEL come from the germline V gene (reference sequence). This CDR3 has 14 amino acids. The V and J ends lost 1 base and 7 bases respectively, with 8 bases between them. The CDR3 sequence: CASSQVSVNSPLHF. CDR3 DNA sequence: TGTGCCAGCAGCCAAGTTTCCGTGAATTCACCCCTCCACTTT.

This chain connects TRBV15 to TRBJ2-3; 7 bases are shared with TRBD2. Germline CDR1 and CDR2: LNHNV and YYDKDF (reference sequence). Trimming cost V 0 bases and J 0 bases; bases outside gene matches: 9. The CDR3 totals 18 residues. The DNA for the CDR3 is TGTGCCACCAGCAGAGATTTGTCCGGGGGGAGCAGCACAGATACGCAGTATTTT. Its translation: CATSRDLSGGSSTDTQYF.

In this sample, this clone turned up once. The chain uses TRBV4-3 and TRBJ1-4; D is perhaps TRBD1 (5 bases). V was shortened by 0 bases and J by 4 bases, with 15 bases between the two germline ends. The CDR3 runs to 17 residues. Germline assignment: CDR1 LGHNA and CDR2 YSLEER. CDR3 DNA: TGCGCCAGCAGCCAAGATGGCAGGGTTCGGAGTAATGAAAAACTGTTTTTT. Its translation is CASSQDGRVRSNEKLFF.

The rearrangement links TRBV20-1 to TRBJ2-3; 10 nucleotides line up with TRBD2. The CDR3 spans 15 residues. The germline gives CDR1 DFQATT, CDR2 SNEGSKA (reference sequence). With 6 bases clipped from V and 2 bases from J, the junction kept 8 bases outside the gene matches. CDR3 nucleotide sequence: TGCAGTGCGAGTCAGCTAGCGGGGGTCACAGATACGCAGTATTTT. Translated: CSASQLAGVTDTQYF.

The chain recombines TRBV14 with TRBJ1-5; TRBD1 matches 7 bases. Germline CDR1 SGHDN, CDR2 FVKESK. The CDR3 spans 17 residues. With 5 bases clipped from V and 0 bases from J, the junction kept 10 bases outside the gene matches. The CDR3 coding sequence is TGTGCCAGCAGCTATATCACAGGGGTTGGTAGCAATCAGCCCCAGCATTTT. This codes for CASSYITGVGSNQPQHF. Based on the CDR3 plus reference TRBV14 and TRBJ1-5, the full variable domain is EAGVTQFPSHSVIEKGQTVTLRCDPISGHDNLYWYRRVMGKEIKFLLHFVKESKQDESGMPNNRFLAERTGGTYSTLKVQPAELEDSGVYFCASSYITGVGSNQPQHFGDGTRLSIL.

The genes are TRBV28 and TRBJ1-1; TRBD1 aligns across 8 bases. CDR1 is MDHEN, CDR2 SYDVKM, per germline. Trimming took 5 bases from V and 0 from J; bases not matched to a gene: 8. The CDR3 totals 16 residues. The CDR3 nucleotides are TGTGCCAGCAGTCTCGGACAGGGTCTCTTGAACACTGAAGCTTTCTTT. As protein: CASSLGQGLLNTEAFF.